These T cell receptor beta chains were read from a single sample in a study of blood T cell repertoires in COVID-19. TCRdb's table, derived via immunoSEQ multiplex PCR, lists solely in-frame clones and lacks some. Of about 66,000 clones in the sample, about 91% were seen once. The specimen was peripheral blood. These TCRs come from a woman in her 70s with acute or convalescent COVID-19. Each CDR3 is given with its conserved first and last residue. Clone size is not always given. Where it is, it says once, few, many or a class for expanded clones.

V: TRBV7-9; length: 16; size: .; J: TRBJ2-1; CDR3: CASSPAGGGGADEQFF
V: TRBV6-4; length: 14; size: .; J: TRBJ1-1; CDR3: CASSDGAGGPEAFF
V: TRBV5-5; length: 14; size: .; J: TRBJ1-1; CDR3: CASSLLYMNTEAFF
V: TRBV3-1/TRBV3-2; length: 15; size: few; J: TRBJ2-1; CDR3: CASSRGTTSYNEQFF
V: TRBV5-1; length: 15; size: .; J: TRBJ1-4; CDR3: CASSLQGAQGEKLFF
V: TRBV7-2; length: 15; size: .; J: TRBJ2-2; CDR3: CASSSRRSGTGELFF
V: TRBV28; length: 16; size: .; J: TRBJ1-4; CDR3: CASSSPGQGGNEKLFF
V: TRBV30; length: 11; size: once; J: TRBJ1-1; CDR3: CAWTPRGRAFF
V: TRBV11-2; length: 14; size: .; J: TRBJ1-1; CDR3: CASSFFRVNTEAFF
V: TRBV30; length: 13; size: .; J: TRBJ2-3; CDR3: CALSGTKADTQYF
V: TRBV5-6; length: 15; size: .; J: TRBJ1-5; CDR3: CASSTGQGARQPQHF
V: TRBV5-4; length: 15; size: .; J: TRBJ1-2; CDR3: CASSFYRAANYGYTF
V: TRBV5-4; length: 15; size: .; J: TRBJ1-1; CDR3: CASSRPGQGGTEAFF
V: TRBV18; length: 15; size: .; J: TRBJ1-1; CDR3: CASSPPQGANTEAFF
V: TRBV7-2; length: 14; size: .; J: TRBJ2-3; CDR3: CASRLAGVTDTQYF
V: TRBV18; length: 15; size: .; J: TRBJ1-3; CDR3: CASSPQRDSGNTIYF
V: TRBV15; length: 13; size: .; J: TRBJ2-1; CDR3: CATSRDTGHEQFF
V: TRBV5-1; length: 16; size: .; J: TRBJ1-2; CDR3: CASSLGGTGSNYGYTF
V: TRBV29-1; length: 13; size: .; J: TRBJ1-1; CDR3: CSVASGFNSEAFF
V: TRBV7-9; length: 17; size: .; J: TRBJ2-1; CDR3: CASSLGTWGEKYNEQFF
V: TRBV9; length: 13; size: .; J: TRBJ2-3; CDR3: CASSTSATDTQYF
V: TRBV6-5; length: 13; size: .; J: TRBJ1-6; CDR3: CASGTGSVSPLHF
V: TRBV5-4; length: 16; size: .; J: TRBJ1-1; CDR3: CASSLGGRGLNTEAFF
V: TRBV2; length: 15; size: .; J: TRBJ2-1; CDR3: CASGAGASSYNEQFF
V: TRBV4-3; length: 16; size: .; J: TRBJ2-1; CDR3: CASSQDRFGRGNEQFF
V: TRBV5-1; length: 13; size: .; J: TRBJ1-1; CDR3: CASSLRSGSQAFF
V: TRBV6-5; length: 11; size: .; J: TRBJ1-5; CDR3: CASSGEQPQHF
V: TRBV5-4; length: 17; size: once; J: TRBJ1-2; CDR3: CASSLEKGRQVLGGYTF
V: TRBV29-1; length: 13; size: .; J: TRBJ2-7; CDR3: CSVESGGTYEQYF
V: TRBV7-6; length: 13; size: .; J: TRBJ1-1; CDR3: CASSPGQGGEAFF
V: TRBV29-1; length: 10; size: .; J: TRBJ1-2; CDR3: CSVDDYGYTF
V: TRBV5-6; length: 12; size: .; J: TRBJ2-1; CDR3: CASSSQGNEQFF
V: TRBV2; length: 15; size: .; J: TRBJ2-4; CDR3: CASRTPGTVGNIQYF
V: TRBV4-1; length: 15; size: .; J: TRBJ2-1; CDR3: CASSRTSGAYNEQFF
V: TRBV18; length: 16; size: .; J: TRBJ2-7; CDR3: CASSPPFGTGAYEQYF
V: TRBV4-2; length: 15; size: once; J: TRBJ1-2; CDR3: CASSPGHAANYGYTF
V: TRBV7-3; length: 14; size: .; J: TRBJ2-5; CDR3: CASSFSGGEETQYF
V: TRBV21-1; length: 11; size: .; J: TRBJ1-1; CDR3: CASRTGSEAFF
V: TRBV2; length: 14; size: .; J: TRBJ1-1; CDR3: CASSEGGMGTEAFF
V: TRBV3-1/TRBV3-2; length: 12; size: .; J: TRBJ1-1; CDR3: CASSSGETEAFF
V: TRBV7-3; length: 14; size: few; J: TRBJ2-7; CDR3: CASSLPGMTYEQYF
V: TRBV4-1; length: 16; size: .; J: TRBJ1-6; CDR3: CASSQDRGSYNSPLHF
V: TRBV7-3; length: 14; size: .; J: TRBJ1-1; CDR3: CASSLTVGRTEAFF
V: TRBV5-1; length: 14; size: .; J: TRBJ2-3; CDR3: CASSGGAGRDTQYF
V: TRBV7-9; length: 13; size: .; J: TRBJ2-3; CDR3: CASSLWRTDTQYF
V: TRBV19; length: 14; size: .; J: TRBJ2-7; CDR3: CASSPQGLSYEQYF
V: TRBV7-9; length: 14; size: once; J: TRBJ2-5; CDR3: CASSSASAPETQYF
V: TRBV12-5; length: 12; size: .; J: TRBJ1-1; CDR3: CASGPGTTEAFF
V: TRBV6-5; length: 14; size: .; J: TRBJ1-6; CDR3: CASKPSREGSPLHF
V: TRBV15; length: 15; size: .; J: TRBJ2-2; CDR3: CATSRDRGNTGELFF
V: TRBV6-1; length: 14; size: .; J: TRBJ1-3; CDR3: CASRIDSTGNTIYF
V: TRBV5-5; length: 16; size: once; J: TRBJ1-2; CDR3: CASKTQAGTETYGYTF
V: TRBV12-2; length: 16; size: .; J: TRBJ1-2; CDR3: CASRLASGTGGDGYTF